The clone carrying this T cell receptor beta chain was observed once. The PCR made use of 60 Vbeta and 13 Jbeta primers. Sequencing was performed with immunoSEQ multiplex PCR; in TCRdb, only in-frame clones are kept and a portion is missing. The sample yields about 160,000 clones, under 70% seen once. This specimen comes from a study of cytomegalovirus exposure and HLA in healthy donors. The V gene's germline CDR1 is MGHRA and CDR2 YSYEKL. V was cut by 0 bases and J by 3 bases, with 12 bases left in between. This CDR3 contains 15 residues. Sequencing used PBMCs. The sequence was collected from a woman in her thirties or forties in good health and CMV-seropositive. The V call is TRBV4-1, the J call TRBJ2-7; D unresolved. In DNA, the CDR3 is TGCGCCAGCAGCCAAGATAATCCCCTTTACTACGAGCAGTACTTC. This gives the protein CASSQDNPLYYEQYF.